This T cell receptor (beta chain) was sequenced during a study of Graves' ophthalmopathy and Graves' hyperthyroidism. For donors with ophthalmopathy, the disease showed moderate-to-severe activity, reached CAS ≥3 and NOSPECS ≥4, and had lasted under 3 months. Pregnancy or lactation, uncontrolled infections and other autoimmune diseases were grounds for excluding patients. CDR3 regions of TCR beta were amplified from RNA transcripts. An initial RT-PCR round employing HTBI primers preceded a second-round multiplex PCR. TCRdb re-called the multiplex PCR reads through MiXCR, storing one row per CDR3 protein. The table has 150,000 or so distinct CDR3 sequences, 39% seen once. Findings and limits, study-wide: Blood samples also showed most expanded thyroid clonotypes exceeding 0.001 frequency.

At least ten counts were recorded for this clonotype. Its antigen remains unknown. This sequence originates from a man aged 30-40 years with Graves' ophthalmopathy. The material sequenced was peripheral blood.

CDR3 bases: TGTGCCATCAGTGAGTCTGGAGATAGCAATCAGCCCCAGCATTTT. Translation gives CAISESGDSNQPQHF. This chain uses TRBV10-3 with TRBJ1-5; D unclear. CDR3 length: 15 residues. V lost 0 bases, J lost 0 bases, and 6 bases lay in between. Germline V gives CDR1 ENHRY, CDR2 SYGVKD.